The 19 T cell receptor beta chains below were found in one sample sequenced in a study of regulatory T cells in long-lasting Graves disease (dated by TCRdb to about 2021). Reading the label with the study, this specimen's time point is: persistent/refractory GD, antithyroid drugs over 5 years with positive TRAb. RNA was extracted from PBMCs in TRIzol for both TCR sequencing and RNA sequencing. Library preparation was by multiplex PCR. Sequencing instrument: Illumina HiSeq 4000. iRepertoire HTBI primers and Arm-PCR amplification of CDR3 regions were used to construct TCR beta libraries. The public reads were reprocessed in TCRdb via fastp at Q25 and MiXCR, keeping in-frame beta chains. CDR3 protein duplicates are merged, each entry listing the most common genes and DNA. The sample has approximately 500,000 distinct CDR3 sequences on record, about 22% of them singletons. The ten most abundant clones make up 7.1% of the sample.

The sequencing here drew on peripheral blood mononuclear cells (PBMCs), taken when the disease was refractory, from a patient treated with antithyroid drugs. Receptor source: a female donor with Graves disease.

This clonotype was detected ten times or more. The chain joins TRBV2 to TRBJ2-7; D is uncertain. The CDR3 totals 11 residues. Trimming cost V 4 bases and J 6 bases, with 7 bases left between them. CDR1 and CDR2 from the germline V gene are SNHLY and FYNNEI. This CDR3 reads CASSVRSEQYF. DNA for the CDR3: TGTGCCAGCAGTGTTAGGTCCGAGCAGTACTTC.

This sequence joins TRBV20-1 and TRBJ2-5; TRBD1 might be the D (6 bases). Trimming removed 6 bases from V and 1 base from J, with 12 bases in between. Per germline, CDR1 DFQATT and CDR2 SNEGSKA (reference sequence). This CDR3 comprises 13 residues. CDR3 protein: CSAYDRFQETQYF. CDR3 in DNA: TGCAGTGCGTACGACAGGTTCCAAGAGACCCAGTACTTC.

There are many counts of this clonotype. The chain combines TRBV2 with TRBJ1-1, with D unresolved. V gave up 4 bases and J gave up 8 bases, with 20 bases separating them. The CDR3 spans 15 residues. Germline V gives CDR1 SNHLY, CDR2 FYNNEI. The CDR3 bases are TGTGCCAGCAGTGCACCGGCAGGCGAGAACGAAGAAGCTTTCTTT. Amino acid sequence: CASSAPAGENEEAFF.

This clonotype was observed at least ten times. The chain couples TRBV19 to TRBJ2-1, with TRBD2 as a possible D gene (5 bases). The CDR3 totals 15 residues. Trimming shortened V by 3 bases and J by 5 bases, and 14 bases separated the two germline ends. Germline CDR1 LNHDA, CDR2 SQIVND (reference sequence). CDR3 nucleotide sequence: TGTGCCAGTAGTATCGGGGTCCTGGAGCACAATGAGCAGTTCTTC. It yields the protein CASSIGVLEHNEQFF.

Comment on this clonotype: This may come from a read error, since a much larger clone is one base off. The chain carries TRBV9 and TRBJ2-7, with 8 bases identical to TRBD2. The CDR3 covers 14 residues. Germline assignment: CDR1 SGDLS and CDR2 YYNGEE. The CDR3 DNA is TGTGTCAGCAGCCCCCCGGGAGGGAGCTACGAGCAGTACTTC. Protein: CVSSPPGGSYEQYF.

The gene calls are TRBV7-9 and TRBJ1-4; weak D call: TRBD1 (5 bases). The CDR3 is made up of 17 amino acids. Per the germline V gene, CDR1 is SEHNR and CDR2 is FQNEAQ (reference sequence). The V gene lost 5 bases and the J gene lost 5 bases, with 21 bases spanning the gap. For the CDR3, the DNA is TGTGCCAGCAGCCCGTGGGTGAAGGGGAGAGAGAATGAAAAACTGTTTTTT. This codes for CASSPWVKGRENEKLFF.

This clonotype has a count of ten or more. V and J are TRBV19 and TRBJ2-5; no clear D gene. The CDR3 is 13 amino acids. Per germline, CDR1 LNHDA and CDR2 SQIVND (reference sequence). The germline V and J ends were trimmed by 1 base and 4 bases, with 7 bases remaining between them. CDR3 sequence reads: CASSIVKGETQYF. The CDR3 DNA sequence: TGTGCCAGTAGTATAGTTAAGGGAGAGACCCAGTACTTC.

The J gene is TRBJ1-1, the V gene TRBV14; possible D gene TRBD1, 6 bases. The CDR3 is 17 amino acids. CDR1 SGHDN and CDR2 FVKESK come from the germline V gene. V gave up 5 bases and J gave up 0 bases, with 19 bases separating them. For the CDR3, the DNA is TGTGCCAGCAGCTGGAGGGCAGGGGCCGACATGAACACTGAAGCTTTCTTT. Its protein product is CASSWRAGADMNTEAFF.

This clonotype was seen only a few times. This chain connects TRBV10-3 to TRBJ2-7; maybe TRBD1 (5 bases). Trimming took off 1 base at V and 0 bases at J, with 7 bases between the two ends. CDR3 size: 14 residues. The germline V gene has CDR1 ENHRY and CDR2 SYGVKD. CDR3 amino acids: CAISEWGASYEQYF. The DNA of the CDR3 is TGTGCCATCAGTGAGTGGGGCGCCTCCTACGAGCAGTACTTC.

There are a few counts of this clonotype. J is TRBJ2-7 and V is TRBV25-1; D may be TRBD2 (6 bases). This CDR3 is 14 amino acids long. Trimming pared 6 bases from V and 3 bases from J, leaving 15 bases between. Germline lookup yields CDR1 MGHDK and CDR2 SYGVNS. The CDR3 here is CASSRAGLFYEQYF. In DNA form, the CDR3 reads TGTGCCAGCAGCCGAGCGGGCCTGTTCTACGAGCAGTACTTC.

The chain employs TRBV29-1 and TRBJ2-7, with 11 bases aligning to TRBD2. This CDR3 spans 15 amino acids. Germline V gene sequence: CDR1 SQVTM, CDR2 ANQGSEA. Trimming at V came to 4 bases and at J to 7 bases, leaving 12 bases not matched to a gene. The CDR3 loop is CSVGRGTSGHQEQYF. In DNA, the CDR3 is TGCAGCGTTGGTCGGGGGACTAGCGGCCACCAAGAGCAGTACTTC.

Concerning this clonotype itself: This CDR3 fails to terminate in the conserved phenylalanine or tryptophan, so it likely reflects a read error. This rearrangement joins TRBV7-9 to TRBJ1-1; D is undetermined. Germline values: CDR1 SEHNR, CDR2 FQNEAQ (reference sequence). V was shortened by 5 bases and J by 4 bases, with 14 bases between the two germline ends. This CDR3 contains 14 residues. CDR3 bases: TGTGCCAGCAGCCAGGCCCTAACCCCCACTGAAGCTTTCTCT. Translation gives CASSQALTPTEAFS.

Only one count was recorded for this clonotype. Lacking the conserved final phenylalanine or tryptophan, this CDR3 likely reflects a read error. This chain connects TRBV27 to TRBJ1-1; possible D gene TRBD1, 6 bases. Per the germline V gene, CDR1 is MNHEY and CDR2 is SMNVEV (reference sequence). The CDR3 has 13 amino acids. DNA for the CDR3: TGCGCCAGCAGTTTAGTCGGGGGCAATGAAGCTTTCCTT. Its protein product is CASSLVGGNEAFL.

CDR3 nucleotides: TGCAGTGCTGGGGACAGCGCCTACGAGCAGTACTTC. This translates into CSAGDSAYEQYF. This chain connects TRBV20-1 to TRBJ2-7, with 7 bases identical to TRBD1. The germline V gene encodes CDR1 DFQATT and CDR2 SNEGSKA (reference sequence). Unmatched junction bases numbered 3, after V lost 5 bases and J lost 2 bases. This CDR3 has 12 amino acids.

V and J are TRBV3-1 and TRBJ2-5; weak D call: TRBD2 (6 bases). Per germline, CDR1 LGHDT and CDR2 YNNKEL (reference sequence). Trimming removed 0 bases from V and 4 bases from J, with 12 bases in between. The length of the CDR3 is 15 residues. CDR3 loop: CASSQEGNSGETQYF. The CDR3 DNA sequence: TGTGCCAGCAGCCAAGAGGGTAATAGCGGAGAGACCCAGTACTTC.

The chain employs TRBV29-1 and TRBJ2-5; TRBD1 matches 7 bases. V was pared by 3 bases and J by 5 bases, with 12 bases of the junction left unmatched. Germline values: CDR1 SQVTM, CDR2 ANQGSEA. This CDR3 has 15 amino acids. DNA for the CDR3: TGCAGCGTTGACAACCGACAGGGTAGCCTGGAGACCCAGTACTTC. Protein: CSVDNRQGSLETQYF.

Only a few counts were recorded for this clonotype. This chain uses TRBV7-2 with TRBJ2-7, with no clear D. CDR1 is SGHTA, CDR2 FQGNSA, per germline. This CDR3 is built from 15 residues. Trimming stripped 5 bases from V and 1 base from J, with 15 bases between. The DNA for the CDR3 is TGTGCCAGCAGCCGCGGTGGGCAGGCTTCCTACGAGCAGTACTTC. Amino acid sequence: CASSRGGQASYEQYF. The whole variable domain, remainder taken from reference TRBV7-2 and TRBJ2-7, is GAGVSQSPSNKVTEKGKDVELRCDPISGHTALYWYRQSLGQGLEFLIYFQGNSAPDKSGLPSDRFSAERTGGSVSTLTIQRTQQEDSAVYLCASSRGGQASYEQYFGPGTRLTVT.

The chain recombines TRBV7-9 with TRBJ2-3; 7 nucleotides match TRBD2. Germline CDR1 reads SEHNR; CDR2 reads FQNEAQ (reference sequence). With 3 bases clipped from V and 9 bases from J, the junction kept 6 bases outside the gene matches. CDR3 length equals 13 residues. CDR3 protein: CASSFPGRRTQYF. The CDR3 DNA follows: TGTGCCAGCAGCTTTCCCGGGAGGCGAACGCAGTATTTT.

Many counts were recorded for this clonotype. V usage is TRBV24-1 and J usage is TRBJ2-5; 9 bases align to TRBD1. The CDR3 has 14 residues. CDR1 and CDR2 (germline): KGHDR, SFDVKD. Trimming at V came to 7 bases and at J to 4 bases, leaving 6 bases not matched to a gene. This CDR3 is CATSPGQGGETQYF. DNA for the CDR3: TGTGCCACCAGCCCGGGACAGGGTGGAGAGACCCAGTACTTC.